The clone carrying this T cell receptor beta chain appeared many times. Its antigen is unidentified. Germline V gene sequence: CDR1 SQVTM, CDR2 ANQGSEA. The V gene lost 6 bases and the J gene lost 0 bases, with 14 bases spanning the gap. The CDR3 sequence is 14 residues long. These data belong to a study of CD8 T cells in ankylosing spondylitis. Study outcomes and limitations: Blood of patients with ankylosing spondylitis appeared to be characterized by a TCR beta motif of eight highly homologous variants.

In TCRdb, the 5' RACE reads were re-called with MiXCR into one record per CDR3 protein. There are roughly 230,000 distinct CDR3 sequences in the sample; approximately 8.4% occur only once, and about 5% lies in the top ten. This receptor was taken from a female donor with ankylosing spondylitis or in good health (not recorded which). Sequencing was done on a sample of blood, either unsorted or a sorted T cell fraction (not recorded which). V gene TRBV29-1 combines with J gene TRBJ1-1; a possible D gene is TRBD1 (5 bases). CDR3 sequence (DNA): TGCAGCGTCCACAGGAAACTCATGAACACTGAAGCTTTCTTT. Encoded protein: CSVHRKLMNTEAFF.